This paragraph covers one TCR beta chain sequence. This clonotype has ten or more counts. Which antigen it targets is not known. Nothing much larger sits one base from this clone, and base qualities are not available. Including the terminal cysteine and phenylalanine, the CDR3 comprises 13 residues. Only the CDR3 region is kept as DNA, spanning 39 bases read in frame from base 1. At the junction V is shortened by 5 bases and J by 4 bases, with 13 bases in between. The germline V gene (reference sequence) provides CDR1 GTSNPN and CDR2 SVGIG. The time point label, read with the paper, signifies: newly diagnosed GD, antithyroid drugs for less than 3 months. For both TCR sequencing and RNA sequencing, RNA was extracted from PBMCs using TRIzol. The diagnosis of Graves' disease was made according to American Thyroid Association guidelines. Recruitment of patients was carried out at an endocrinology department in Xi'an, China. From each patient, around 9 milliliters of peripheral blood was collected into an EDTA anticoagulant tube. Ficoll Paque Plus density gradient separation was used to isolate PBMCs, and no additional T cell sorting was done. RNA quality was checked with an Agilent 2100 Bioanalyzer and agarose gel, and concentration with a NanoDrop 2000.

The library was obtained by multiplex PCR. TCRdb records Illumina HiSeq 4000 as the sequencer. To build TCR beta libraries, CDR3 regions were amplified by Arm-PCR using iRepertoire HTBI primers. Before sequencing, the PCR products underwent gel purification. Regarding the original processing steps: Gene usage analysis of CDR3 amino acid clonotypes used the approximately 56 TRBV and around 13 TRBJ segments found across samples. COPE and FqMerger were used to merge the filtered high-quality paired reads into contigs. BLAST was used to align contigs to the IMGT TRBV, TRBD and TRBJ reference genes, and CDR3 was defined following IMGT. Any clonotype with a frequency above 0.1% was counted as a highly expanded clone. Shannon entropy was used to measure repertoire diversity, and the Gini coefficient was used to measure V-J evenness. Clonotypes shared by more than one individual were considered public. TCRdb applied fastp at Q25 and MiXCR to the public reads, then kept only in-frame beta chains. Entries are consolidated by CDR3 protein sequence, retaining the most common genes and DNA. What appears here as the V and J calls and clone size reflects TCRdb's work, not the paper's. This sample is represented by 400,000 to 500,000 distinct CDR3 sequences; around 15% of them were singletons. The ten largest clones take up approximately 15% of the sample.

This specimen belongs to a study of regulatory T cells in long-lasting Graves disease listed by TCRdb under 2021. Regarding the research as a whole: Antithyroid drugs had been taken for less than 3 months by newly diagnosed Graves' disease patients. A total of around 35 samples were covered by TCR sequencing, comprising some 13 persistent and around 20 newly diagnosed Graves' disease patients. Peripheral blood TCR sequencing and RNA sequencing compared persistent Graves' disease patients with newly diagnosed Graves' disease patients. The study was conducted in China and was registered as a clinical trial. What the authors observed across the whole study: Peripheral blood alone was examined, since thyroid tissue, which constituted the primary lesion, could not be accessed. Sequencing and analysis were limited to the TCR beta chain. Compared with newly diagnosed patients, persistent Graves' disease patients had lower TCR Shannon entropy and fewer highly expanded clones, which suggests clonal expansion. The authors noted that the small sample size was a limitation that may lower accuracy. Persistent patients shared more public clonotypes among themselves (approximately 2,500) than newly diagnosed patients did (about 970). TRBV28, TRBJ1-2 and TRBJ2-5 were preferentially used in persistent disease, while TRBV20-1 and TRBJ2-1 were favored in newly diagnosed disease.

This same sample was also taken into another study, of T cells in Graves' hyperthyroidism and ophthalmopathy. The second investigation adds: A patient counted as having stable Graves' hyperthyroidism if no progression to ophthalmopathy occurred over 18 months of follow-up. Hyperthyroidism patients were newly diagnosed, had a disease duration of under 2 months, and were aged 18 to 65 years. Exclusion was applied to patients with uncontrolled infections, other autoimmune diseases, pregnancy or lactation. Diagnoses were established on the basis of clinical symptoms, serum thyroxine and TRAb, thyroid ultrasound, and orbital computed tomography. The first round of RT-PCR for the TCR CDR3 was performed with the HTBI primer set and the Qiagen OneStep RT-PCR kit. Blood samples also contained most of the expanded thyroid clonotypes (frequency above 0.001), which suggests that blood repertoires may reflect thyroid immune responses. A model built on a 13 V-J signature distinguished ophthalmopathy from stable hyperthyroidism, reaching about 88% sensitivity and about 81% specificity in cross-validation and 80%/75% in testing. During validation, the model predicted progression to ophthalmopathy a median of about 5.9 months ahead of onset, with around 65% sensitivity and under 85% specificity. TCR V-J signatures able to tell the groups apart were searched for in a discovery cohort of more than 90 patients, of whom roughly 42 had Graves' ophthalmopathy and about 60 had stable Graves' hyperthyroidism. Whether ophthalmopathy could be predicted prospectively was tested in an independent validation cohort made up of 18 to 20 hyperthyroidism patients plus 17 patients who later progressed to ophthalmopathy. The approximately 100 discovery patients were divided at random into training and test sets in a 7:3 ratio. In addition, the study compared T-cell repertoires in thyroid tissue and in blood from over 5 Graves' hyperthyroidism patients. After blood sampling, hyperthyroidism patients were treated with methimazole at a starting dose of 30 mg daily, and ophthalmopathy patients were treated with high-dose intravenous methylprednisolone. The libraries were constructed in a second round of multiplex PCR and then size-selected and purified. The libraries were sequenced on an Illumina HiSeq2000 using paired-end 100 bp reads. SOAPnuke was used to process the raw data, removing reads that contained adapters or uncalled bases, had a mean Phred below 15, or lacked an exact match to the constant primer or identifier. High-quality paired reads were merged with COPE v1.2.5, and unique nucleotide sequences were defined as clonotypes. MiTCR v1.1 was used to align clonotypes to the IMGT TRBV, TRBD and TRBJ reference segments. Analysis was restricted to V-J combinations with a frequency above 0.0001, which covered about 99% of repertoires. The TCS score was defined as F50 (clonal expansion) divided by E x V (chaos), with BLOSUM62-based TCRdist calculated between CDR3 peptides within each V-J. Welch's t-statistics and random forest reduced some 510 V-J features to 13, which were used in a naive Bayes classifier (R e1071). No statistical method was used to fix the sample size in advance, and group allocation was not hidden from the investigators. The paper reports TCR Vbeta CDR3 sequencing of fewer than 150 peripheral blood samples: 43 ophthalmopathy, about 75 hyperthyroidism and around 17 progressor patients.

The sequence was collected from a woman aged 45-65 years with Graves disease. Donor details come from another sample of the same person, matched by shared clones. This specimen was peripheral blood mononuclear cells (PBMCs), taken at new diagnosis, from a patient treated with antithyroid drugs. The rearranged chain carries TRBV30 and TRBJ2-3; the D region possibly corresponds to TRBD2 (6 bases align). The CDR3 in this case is CAWERGGADTQYF. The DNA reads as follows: TGTGCCTGGGAGCGAGGAGGGGCAGATACGCAGTATTTT. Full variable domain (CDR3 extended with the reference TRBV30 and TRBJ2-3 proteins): SQTIHQWPATLVQPVGSPLSLECTVEGTSNPNLYWYRQAAGRGLQLLFYSVGIGQISSEVPQNLSASRPQDRQFILSSKKLLLSDSGFYLCAWERGGADTQYFGPGTRLTVL.